These 16 T cell receptor beta chains were sequenced from one sample in a study of cytomegalovirus exposure and HLA in healthy donors. Primers included in the PCR were 60 Vbeta and 13 Jbeta primers. The assay was immunoSEQ multiplex PCR, and TCRdb's table has in-frame clones only and misses some. Here the sample spans under 200,000 clones, roughly 80% being singletons. What was sequenced was PBMCs. The source is a human donor in good health.

V and J are TRBV11-1 and TRBJ2-2, with 9 bases identical to TRBD1. V shed 5 bases, J shed 6 bases, and the junction held 10 bases outside the gene matches. CDR1 and CDR2 from the germline V gene are SGHAT and FQDESV (reference sequence). The CDR3 runs to 16 residues. CDR3: CASSKAGTGWAGELFF. The DNA of the CDR3 is TGTGCCAGCAGCAAGGCCGGGACAGGGTGGGCCGGGGAGCTGTTTTTT.

The chain joins TRBV5-6 to TRBJ1-2; 8 positions agree with TRBD1. CDR3 length equals 17 residues. After removal of 4 bases from V and 0 bases from J, the junction contained 11 bases not matched to a gene. The germline V gene has CDR1 SGHDT and CDR2 YYEEEE. CDR3 DNA sequence: TGTGCCAGCAGCCCGAAGCCGGGACAGGCTCCTAACTATGGCTACACCTTC. This encodes CASSPKPGQAPNYGYTF.

The rearrangement links TRBV27 to TRBJ2-7, with a tentative D call TRBD1 (7 bases). Trimming took 3 bases from V and 3 from J, leaving 12 bases between them. In germline, CDR1 is MNHEY, CDR2 SMNVEV (reference sequence). The CDR3 has 14 residues. As DNA, the CDR3 is TGTGCCAGCAGTTTTTCAGGGGGACTCTACGAGCAGTACTTC. This codes for CASSFSGGLYEQYF.

This clone was seen a few times. The chain is built from TRBV7-9 and TRBJ1-4; D call uncertain. Trimming took 2 bases from V and 6 from J, leaving 13 bases between them. Per germline, CDR1 SEHNR and CDR2 FQNEAQ (reference sequence). CDR3 size: 15 residues. Here the CDR3 DNA reads TGTGCCAGCAGCTTACCGGCAACAGTCGATGAAAAACTGTTTTTT. Protein product: CASSLPATVDEKLFF.

The chain joins TRBV15 to TRBJ1-6; D remains ambiguous. The CDR3 has 15 amino acids. Trimming stripped 4 bases from V and 2 bases from J, with 9 bases between. Germline lookup yields CDR1 LNHNV and CDR2 YYDKDF (reference sequence). CDR3 sequence reads: CATSTIGAYNSPLHF. The CDR3 coding sequence is TGTGCCACCAGCACTATCGGTGCCTATAATTCACCCCTCCACTTT.

The chain couples TRBV19 to TRBJ1-4; 9 bases are a match to TRBD1. Trimming took 0 bases from V and 4 from J; bases not matched to a gene: 6. Germline values: CDR1 LNHDA, CDR2 SQIVND (reference sequence). The CDR3 is made up of 17 amino acids. CDR3 loop: CASSIEGTGMSNEKLFF. In DNA, the CDR3 is TGTGCCAGTAGTATAGAAGGGACAGGGATGAGTAATGAAAAACTGTTTTTT.

The J gene is TRBJ2-7, the V gene TRBV7-9; perhaps TRBD1 as D (6 bases). Between the trimmed V and J ends, which lost 5 bases and 4 bases, there was a span of 12 bases. CDR1 and CDR2 (germline): SEHNR, FQNEAQ (reference sequence). The CDR3 spans 13 residues. The CDR3 region is CASSTGQRYEQYF. DNA for the CDR3: TGTGCCAGCAGCACCGGACAGAGATACGAGCAGTACTTC.

The chain uses TRBV9 and TRBJ2-1; no clear D gene. This CDR3 comprises 13 residues. V lost 2 bases to trimming and J lost 3 bases, with 6 bases between them. Germline loops: CDR1 SGDLS, CDR2 YYNGEE. Here the CDR3 reads CASSVEDYNEQFF. The CDR3 nucleotides are TGTGCCAGCAGCGTTGAGGACTACAATGAGCAGTTCTTC.

The CDR3 loop is CASSYNRGAYEQYF. CDR3 bases: TGTGCCAGCAGTTATAACAGGGGGGCATACGAGCAGTACTTC. The chain links TRBV6-5 to TRBJ2-7; 8 bases match TRBD1. The J segment lost 4 bases and the V segment lost 3 bases, leaving 5 bases of the junction unmatched. CDR1 MNHEY and CDR2 SVGAGI come from the germline V gene. The CDR3 covers 14 residues.

This clone was detected only once. V gene TRBV6-5 combines with J gene TRBJ1-1; D unresolved. The V end lost 0 bases, the J end lost 5 bases, and 7 bases lay between the germline ends. Per germline, CDR1 MNHEY and CDR2 SVGAGI. CDR3 length: 13 residues. The CDR3 DNA sequence: TGTGCCAGCAGTTACTCGGGCAGTACTGAAGCTTTCTTT. It specifies CASSYSGSTEAFF.

The chain links TRBV6-5 to TRBJ2-5; TRBD2 is a possible D gene (5 bases). The DNA end is more similar to TRBJ2-7, so the J call may be wrong. Germline CDR1 reads MNHEY; CDR2 reads SVGAGI. There are 14 residues in the CDR3. In DNA form, the CDR3 reads TGTGCCAGCAGAACCCCCCGGGGTTCCTACGAGCAGTACTTC. Amino acids: CASRTPRGSYEQYF.

This rearrangement joins TRBV5-4 to TRBJ2-7; 7 bases map to TRBD1. The CDR3 extends over 14 amino acids. The V segment lost 2 bases and the J segment 6 bases; nucleotides outside the gene matches: 8. The germline V gene encodes CDR1 SGHNT and CDR2 YYREEE (reference sequence). The CDR3 sequence: CASSFRGLSVEQYF. CDR3 nucleotide sequence: TGTGCCAGCAGCTTTAGGGGGCTGTCGGTCGAGCAGTACTTC.

The chain couples TRBV5-1 to TRBJ2-7; 12 bases fit TRBD2. CDR1 is SGHRS and CDR2 is YFSETQ in the germline V gene. The CDR3 loop spans 15 amino acids. V shed 3 bases, J shed 3 bases, and the junction held 4 bases outside the gene matches. CDR3: CASSWETSGGYEQYF. CDR3 DNA sequence: TGCGCCAGCAGCTGGGAGACTAGCGGGGGCTACGAGCAGTACTTC.

The V and J genes are TRBV18 and TRBJ1-1; the D is unclear. The length of the CDR3 is 13 residues. V was clipped by 3 bases and J by 1 base, with 6 bases between them. Germline V lookup: CDR1 KGHSH, CDR2 LQKENI. The CDR3 protein is CASSPHKNTEAFF. The CDR3 DNA follows: TGTGCCAGCTCACCCCACAAGAACACTGAAGCTTTCTTT. Complete variable domain (other parts from reference TRBV18 and TRBJ1-1): NAGVMQNPRHLVRRRGQEARLRCSPMKGHSHVYWYRQLPEEGLKFMVYLQKENIIDESGMPKERFSAEFPKEGPSILRIQQVVRGDSAAYFCASSPHKNTEAFFGQGTRLTVV.

V is TRBV29-1 and J is TRBJ2-5; TRBD2 matches 13 bases. CDR3 size: 14 residues. J lost 7 bases, V lost 6 bases, and 8 bases had no gene match. The V gene's germline CDR1 is SQVTM and CDR2 ANQGSEA. The CDR3 protein is CSVLTSGGTGTQYF. The CDR3, as DNA: TGCAGCGTCCTGACTAGCGGGGGGACAGGGACCCAGTACTTC.

This clone turned up a few times. V and J are TRBV2 and TRBJ1-2, with D perhaps matching TRBD1 (5 bases). The CDR3 sequence is 16 residues long. CDR1 and CDR2 (germline): SNHLY, FYNNEI. The V end lost 7 bases, the J end lost 6 bases, and 24 bases lay between the germline ends. The CDR3 nucleotides are TGTGCCAGCAATTATCGGGACTACCTCCCTAAGGATGGCTACACCTTC. As protein: CASNYRDYLPKDGYTF.